This TCR beta chain was sequenced for a study of shared clonotypes between healthy human individuals (dated by TCRdb to the early 2020s). Notes on the research overall: The cohort included a few men and a couple of women between 18 and 49 years of age. For each donor, CD4 naive and CD4 memory were each run on three plates, CD8 naive on two plates, and CD8 memory on one plate. To estimate repertoire size and how much clonotype sharing occurs between individuals, the study deeply sequenced the blood TCR repertoires of roughly 5 healthy adults. To increase sequencing depth and limit assay-specific biases, TCR repertoire library preparation and sequencing were carried out by different laboratories using diverse techniques. Each donor's leukapheresis produced roughly between roughly 0.85 and 9.5 billion PBMCs. Paper-wide results and their limitations: Clonotypes shared by all four sorted-subset donors showed higher generation probabilities than non-shared clonotypes. Only blood was sampled, and tissue TCR repertoires likely differ from those in blood. The genetic and exposure-history diversity represented was limited by the small number of donors. Naive subsets generally had larger estimated clonotype richness than memory subsets did. Pairwise subsampling led to the expectation that sequencing depth would affect the degree of clonotype sharing among donors. Even with the large sequencing depth, rarefaction of the sorted-subset datasets indicated that sequencing was incomplete. Across a handful of donors, approximately 4.9% of naive CD4, roughly 3.5% of naive CD8, 2.3% of memory CD4, and 0.4% to 0.45% of memory CD8 clonotypes were shared.

TCR CDR3 regions were amplified from genomic DNA by multiplex PCR using the deep immunoSEQ assay. For each cell subset, the extracted genomic DNA was distributed evenly across all wells of several immunoSEQ 96-well plates, and each plate served as one replicate. For sorted subsets, each replicate PCR was loaded with about 0.2 ug genomic DNA, equivalent to 30,000 or so T cell genomes. Purified libraries were measured with a Qubit 3.0 fluorometer, size-checked on a Bioanalyzer 2100, and measured again with the KAPA Library Quantification kit. A separate single-read 150-cycle Illumina NextSeq 550 flow cell was used to sequence each immunoSEQ 96-well plate. As for how the authors treated the data: Because only junctional sequences without quality scores were contained in the immunoSEQ output, filtering matching that applied to full-length reads could not be performed. To assign V/J genes and CDR3, sequences were annotated against IMGT germline references using PyIR, a Python wrapper for IgBLAST v1.9. Reads with weak V/J assignments (E-value above 1e-6), missing CDR3, stop codons, out-of-frame junctions, or ambiguous translated residues were removed. V3J clonotypes were defined as sequences sharing the same inferred V gene, J gene, and CDR3 amino acid sequence. Percentage overlap between repertoires was calculated by dividing the number of shared unique clonotypes by the size of the smaller repertoire. RTK rarefaction, the Chao1 estimator, and Recon v2.1 estimates of unobserved clonotypes were used to assess repertoire richness. Generation probabilities were computed with OLGA for all TCRbeta clonotypes obtained by the gDNA method from several donors. TCRdb stores this immuneACCESS table with in-frame sequences only. Part of the clones is absent; in the studies checked, under half of the shortfall reflects unresolved V genes, and no reason is known for the rest. V, J and clone size were drawn from that table, and D and trimming were deduced from the DNA. For this sample the table gives fewer than 1 million clones, of which 95% to 97% were detected only once. The top ten constitute under 0.25% of the sample.

Of note for this clone: Its binding antigen is unknown. The limits of the CDR3 on the DNA are not certain, so only TCRdb's listed CDR3 is given.

CD8 naive samples were CD45RO-negative cells positively selected for CCR7, giving a CD45RA+CCR7+ population that excluded TemRA cells. The donors were healthy, HIV-negative adults with no recently reported acute infections or vaccinations. Only Caucasian adults living in Nashville, Tennessee, USA were represented among the donors. Blood was obtained by leukapheresis, after which PBMCs were separated by Ficoll-Histopaque density gradient centrifugation and cryopreserved in liquid nitrogen vapor phase. Purity and quantity of every magnetically sorted T cell population were checked by analytical flow cytometry. Each sorted fraction had its genomic DNA isolated and then quantified by UV absorbance on a Nanodrop 2000c. Including the terminal cysteine and phenylalanine, the CDR3 comprises 15 residues.

This TCR was sampled from a man between 25 and 39 years old in good health. The chain joins TRBV12-2 to TRBJ1-2; TRBD1, the D gene given by the table, was not confirmed from the DNA. TRBV12-2 is a pseudogene segment. What was sequenced was naive CD8+ T cells sorted from blood. The label giving this sample's cell subset or site can be read as: CD45RA+CCR7+. The CDR3 protein sequence reads: CAIVGTGASNYGYTF.